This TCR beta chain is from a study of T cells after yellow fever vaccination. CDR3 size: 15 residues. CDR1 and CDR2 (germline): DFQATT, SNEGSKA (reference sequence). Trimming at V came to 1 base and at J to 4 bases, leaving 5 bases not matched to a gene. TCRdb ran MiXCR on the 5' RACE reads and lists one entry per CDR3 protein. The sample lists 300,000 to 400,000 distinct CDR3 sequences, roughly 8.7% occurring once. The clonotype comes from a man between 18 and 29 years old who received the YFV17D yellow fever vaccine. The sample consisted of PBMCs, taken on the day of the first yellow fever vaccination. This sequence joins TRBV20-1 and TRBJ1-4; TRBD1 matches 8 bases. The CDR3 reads CSARGDRGLNEKLFF. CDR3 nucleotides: TGCAGTGCTAGAGGAGACAGGGGACTTAATGAAAAACTGTTTTTT.